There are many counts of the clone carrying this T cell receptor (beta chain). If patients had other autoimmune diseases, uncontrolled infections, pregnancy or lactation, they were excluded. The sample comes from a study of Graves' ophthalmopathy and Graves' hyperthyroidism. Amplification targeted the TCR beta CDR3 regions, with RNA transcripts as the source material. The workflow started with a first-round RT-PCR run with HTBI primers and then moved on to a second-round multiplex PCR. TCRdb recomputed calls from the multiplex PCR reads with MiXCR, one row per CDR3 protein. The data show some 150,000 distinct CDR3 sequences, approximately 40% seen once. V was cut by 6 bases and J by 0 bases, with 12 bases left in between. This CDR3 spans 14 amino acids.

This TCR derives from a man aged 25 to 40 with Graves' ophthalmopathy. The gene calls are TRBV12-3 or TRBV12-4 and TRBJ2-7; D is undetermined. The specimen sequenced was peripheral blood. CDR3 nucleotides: TGTGCCAGCAGCCCTGACATGAGCTCCTACGAGCAGTACTTC. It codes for CASSPDMSSYEQYF.